This T cell receptor beta chain was retrieved from a study of identical twins. Whole-study results and caveats: Diverse VJ usage suggested most zero-insertion clonotypes were not invariant T cells. Sequences that were out-of-frame, alpha and twin-shared displayed an excess of low generation probability. There were fewer insertions in abundant cord blood beta clonotypes, but memory repertoires showed no such pattern.

A note on this clonotype: The antigen remains undetermined.

The cDNA had a unique molecular identifier and a template-switch universal primer site. TCRdb fed the 5' RACE reads into MiXCR, producing one record per CDR3 protein. Of 1.5 million to 2 million distinct CDR3 sequences detected, less than 35% appear once; the ten largest clones hold about 0.27%. In germline, CDR1 is MNHNS, CDR2 SASEGT. Between the trimmed V and J ends, which lost 2 bases and 4 bases, there was a span of 7 bases. The CDR3 covers 13 residues. The sequenced sample was cord blood. The rearrangement uses TRBV6-1 and TRBJ2-3; no reliable D call. This clonotype originated in a newborn girl in good health. CDR3 sequence reads: CASSEFTPDTQYF. CDR3 sequence (DNA): TGTGCCAGCAGTGAATTCACCCCAGATACGCAGTATTTT.